Here is one TCR beta chain with its context. Its target is unknown. Clones were sequenced by immunoSEQ multiplex PCR, and TCRdb holds only the in-frame ones, with some missing. The sample includes about 14,000 clones, approximately 95% of them seen just once. The CDR3 has 13 amino acids. Trimming took off 6 bases at V and 10 bases at J, with 13 bases between the two ends. Germline V gene data show CDR1 as MNHEY and CDR2 as SVGAGI. These data originate in a study of T cell clonotyping in hematopoietic cell transplantation. Overall study results and limits: At the given depth, recipient repertoires were over 95% de novo clonotypes.

The sequence came from a male patient aged 55 to 69 who had an allogeneic stem cell transplant from an unrelated donor, so the T cells may come from the graft donor. Some clones in this sample may be carry-over from other donors' samples. The chain joins TRBV6-5 to TRBJ1-6, with TRBD1 as a possible D gene (5 bases). Sample: PBMCs, taken 30 days after allogeneic stem cell transplant. This chain's CDR3 is CASSPREYSPLHF. The CDR3 nucleotides read TGTGCCAGCAGCCCCAGGGAGTACTCACCCCTCCACTTT.